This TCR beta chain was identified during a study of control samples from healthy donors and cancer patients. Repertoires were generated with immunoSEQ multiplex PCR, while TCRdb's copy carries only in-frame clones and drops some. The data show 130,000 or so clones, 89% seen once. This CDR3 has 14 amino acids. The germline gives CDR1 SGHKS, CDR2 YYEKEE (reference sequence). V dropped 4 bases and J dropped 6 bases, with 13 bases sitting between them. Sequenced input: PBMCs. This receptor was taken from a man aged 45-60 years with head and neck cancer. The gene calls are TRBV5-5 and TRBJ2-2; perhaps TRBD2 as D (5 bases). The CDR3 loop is CASSQRAVSGELFF. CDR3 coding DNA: TGTGCCAGCAGCCAGAGGGCGGTGTCCGGGGAGCTGTTTTTT.